These T cell receptor beta chains were read from a single sample in a study of OX40 agonist ivuxolimab in advanced cancers. Measured with immunoSEQ multiplex PCR; TCRdb has only the in-frame clones, and not every one. The data hold 48,000 or so clones, with roughly 81% observed a single time. The sequenced sample was CD4+ or CD8+ T cells sorted from blood, obtained in a trial of the OX40 agonist ivuxolimab. The origin of the receptors is an adult with an advanced solid tumor such as melanoma, head and neck, liver or kidney cancer. Both conserved end residues are part of each CDR3. A D gene is named only where the DNA matches it firmly. Clone sizes are given selectively: once, few, many, or a class where the clone is expanded.

.,TRBJ2-2,few,TRBV19,CASRAAMTGVNTGELFF,TGTGCCAGTAGGGCAGCCATGACAGGAGTAAACACCGGGGAGCTGTTTTTT
.,TRBJ2-7,.,TRBV2,CASRVPGNSYEQYF,TGTGCCAGCAGGGTTCCAGGAAACTCCTACGAGCAGTACTTC
.,TRBJ1-1,few,TRBV18,CASSAEQEFNTEAFF,TGTGCCAGCTCAGCTGAACAGGAATTCAACACTGAAGCTTTCTTT
.,TRBJ2-3,.,TRBV5-1,CASSFRARTDTQYF,TGCGCCAGCAGCTTTCGGGCCCGCACAGATACGCAGTATTTT
.,TRBJ2-7,.,TRBV27,CASSLQGTQTIEQYF,TGTGCCAGCAGTTTACAAGGGACCCAGACCATCGAGCAGTACTTC
.,TRBJ1-5,.,TRBV27,CASRTTLSNQPQHF,TGTGCCAGCAGAACAACACTTAGCAATCAGCCCCAGCATTTT
TRBD2,TRBJ2-7,.,TRBV4-1,CASSQPTSGSNEQYF,TGCGCCAGCAGCCAACCGACCAGCGGGAGCAACGAGCAGTACTTC
.,TRBJ1-1,.,TRBV6-5,CASTPSRVSNTEAFF,TGTGCCAGCACTCCCTCCCGGGTTTCGAACACTGAAGCTTTCTTT
.,TRBJ2-7,.,TRBV9,CASSANVDSPNSYEQYF,TGTGCCAGCAGCGCGAACGTTGACAGTCCTAACTCCTACGAGCAGTACTTC
TRBD2,TRBJ2-1,once,TRBV6-6,CASSWVTSGNNEQFF,TGTGCCAGCAGTTGGGTGACTAGCGGGAACAATGAGCAGTTCTTC
TRBD2,TRBJ2-1,.,TRBV14,CASSLQRDNSYNEQFF,TGTGCCAGCAGCTTGCAGCGGGATAACTCCTACAATGAGCAGTTCTTC
.,TRBJ2-5,.,TRBV5-4,CASSITGQETQYF,TGTGCCAGCAGTATAACAGGGCAAGAGACCCAGTACTTC
.,TRBJ1-3,.,TRBV6-5,CASRWSSGNTIYF,TGTGCCAGCAGGTGGAGCTCTGGAAACACCATATATTTT
TRBD2,TRBJ2-2,.,TRBV27,CASSSSGSTGELFF,TGTGCCAGCAGTTCAAGCGGGAGTACCGGGGAGCTGTTTTTT
.,TRBJ2-7,.,TRBV11-1,CASSLAGSYEQYF,TGTGCCAGCAGCTTAGCAGGATCCTACGAGCAGTACTTC
.,TRBJ2-1,.,TRBV7-2,CASSLMGQGGNEQFF,TGTGCCAGCAGCTTAATGGGGCAGGGGGGGAATGAGCAGTTCTTC
TRBD2,TRBJ2-1,few,TRBV19,CASGTSGYNEQFF,TGTGCCAGCGGGACTAGCGGATACAATGAGCAGTTCTTC
.,TRBJ2-7,few,TRBV29-1,CSVAPGANEQYF,TGCAGCGTTGCCCCAGGGGCAAACGAGCAGTACTTC
.,TRBJ2-7,.,TRBV5-1,CASSTGATRSYEQYF,TGCGCCAGCAGCACGGGAGCAACCCGCTCCTACGAGCAGTACTTC
.,TRBJ1-2,once,TRBV5-4,CASSSSPGSYTF,TGTGCCAGCAGCTCGAGCCCGGGGAGCTACACCTTC
.,TRBJ1-2,.,TRBV12-2,CASRPSPKRTPKANYGYTF,TGTGCAAGTCGCCCGTCACCCAAGAGGACCCCTAAGGCAAACTATGGCTACACCTTC
.,TRBJ1-3,.,TRBV6-5,CASSHHQGPEYF,TGTGCCAGCAGTCACCACCAGGGGCCGGAATATTTT
.,TRBJ1-2,few,TRBV9,CASSVNAGRYGYTF,TGTGCCAGCAGCGTAAATGCAGGGAGGTATGGCTACACCTTC
.,TRBJ2-2,.,TRBV11-3,CTSAREWTGELFF,TGTACCAGCGCGCGGGAATGGACCGGGGAGCTGTTTTTT
.,TRBJ1-1,.,TRBV20-1,CSASQGTEAFF,TGCAGTGCTAGTCAGGGGACTGAAGCTTTCTTT
.,TRBJ1-6,.,TRBV9,CASSVGPGENSPLHF,TGTGCCAGCAGCGTAGGACCCGGCGAGAATTCACCCCTCCACTTT
TRBD1,TRBJ2-7,once,TRBV28,CASSPLGDRDSYEQYF,TGTGCCAGCAGTCCCCTTGGGGACAGGGATAGTTACGAGCAGTACTTC
TRBD2,TRBJ2-3,.,TRBV12-5,CASGLGLAAVTDTQYF,TGTGCTAGTGGTTTGGGGCTAGCGGCCGTCACAGATACGCAGTATTTT
.,TRBJ2-7,.,TRBV18,CASSPEREQYF,TGTGCCAGCTCACCAGAGCGGGAGCAGTACTTC
.,TRBJ2-3,.,TRBV6-1,CASSEGTALETDTQYF,TGTGCCAGCAGTGAAGGGACAGCCCTTGAAACAGATACGCAGTATTTT
TRBD1,TRBJ1-6,.,TRBV15,CATSRDRQGSSPLHF,TGTGCCACCAGCAGAGATCGACAGGGAAGTTCACCCCTCCACTTT
TRBD1,TRBJ1-2,.,TRBV6-6,CASSSRGREYYGYTF,TGTGCCAGCAGTTCCAGGGGGCGCGAGTACTATGGCTACACCTTC
.,TRBJ2-7,few,TRBV28,CASSLWASSYEQYF,TGTGCCAGCAGTTTGTGGGCGTCTTCCTACGAGCAGTACTTC
TRBD2,TRBJ2-2,.,TRBV9,CASSASGSATGELFF,TGTGCCAGCAGCGCTAGCGGGAGTGCCACCGGGGAGCTGTTTTTT
TRBD1,TRBJ1-1,.,TRBV5-6,CASSLEPNLTGDQTEAFF,TGTGCCAGCAGCTTGGAGCCAAACCTTACAGGGGATCAAACTGAAGCTTTCTTT
.,TRBJ1-1,.,TRBV7-8,CASSVSWPENTEAFF,TGTGCCAGCAGCGTTAGTTGGCCCGAGAACACTGAAGCTTTCTTT
.,TRBJ1-6,.,TRBV7-6,CASRATFRGRDSPLHF,TGTGCCAGCAGGGCCACCTTCCGGGGGCGAGATTCACCCCTCCACTTT
.,TRBJ1-3,.,TRBV10-2,CASSERGVSGNTIYF,TGCGCCAGCAGTGAGCGGGGAGTCTCTGGAAACACCATATATTTT
TRBD2,TRBJ2-1,.,TRBV5-1,CASSVSGSASYNEQFF,TGCGCCAGCAGCGTTAGCGGGAGTGCCTCCTACAATGAGCAGTTCTTC
.,TRBJ2-1,.,TRBV25-1,CASSRPPTDEQFF,TGTGCCAGCAGTCGGCCGCCGACGGATGAGCAGTTCTTC
TRBD2,TRBJ2-5,once,TRBV27,CASSLSPSGGQETQYF,TGTGCCAGCAGTTTATCCCCTAGCGGGGGACAAGAGACCCAGTACTTC
.,TRBJ2-1,.,TRBV25-1,CASSADTMYYNEQFF,TGTGCCAGCAGTGCCGACACGATGTACTACAATGAGCAGTTCTTC
.,TRBJ2-3,few,TRBV28,CASSPGIIRTDTQYF,TGTGCCAGCAGCCCCGGGATCATCAGGACAGATACGCAGTATTTT
.,TRBJ1-1,.,TRBV5-1,CASSLDTEGEAFF,TGCGCCAGCAGCTTGGACACCGAGGGTGAAGCTTTCTTT
TRBD2,TRBJ2-7,.,TRBV6-5,CASSRGTSGAYEQYF,TGTGCCAGCAGTCGAGGGACTAGCGGGGCCTACGAGCAGTACTTC
.,TRBJ1-5,.,TRBV6-5,CASTKGRADNQPQHF,TGTGCCAGCACCAAAGGTCGGGCAGATAATCAGCCCCAGCATTTT
TRBD1,TRBJ2-7,.,TRBV2,CANNLLTGEGEQYF,TGTGCCAACAATCTATTGACAGGGGAAGGCGAGCAGTACTTC
.,TRBJ1-2,.,TRBV6-6,CASSGIDRKSYGYTF,TGTGCCAGCAGCGGGATCGACAGGAAATCCTATGGCTACACCTTC
.,TRBJ1-5,.,TRBV4-1,CASSQDWRDSNQPQHF,TGCGCCAGCAGCCAAGATTGGAGAGATAGCAATCAGCCCCAGCATTTT
.,TRBJ2-1,.,TRBV25-1,CASSEYGSYNEQFF,TGTGCCAGCAGTGAATATGGGTCCTACAATGAGCAGTTCTTC
TRBD2,TRBJ2-1,.,TRBV29-1,CSVPGLGGNEQFF,TGCAGCGTCCCGGGACTAGGCGGCAATGAGCAGTTCTTC
.,TRBJ1-2,.,TRBV19,CASTILGAGTYGYTF,TGTGCCAGTACCATCCTAGGGGCAGGCACTTATGGCTACACCTTC
.,TRBJ2-5,.,TRBV5-4,CASSLQDQETQYF,TGTGCCAGCAGCCTCCAGGACCAAGAGACCCAGTACTTC
.,TRBJ1-5,.,TRBV6-5,CASSYGVYQPQHF,TGTGCCAGTAGTTACGGCGTATATCAGCCCCAGCATTTT
.,TRBJ1-5,.,TRBV7-2,CASSRDINQPQHF,TGTGCCAGCAGTCGGGACATCAATCAGCCCCAGCATTTT
.,TRBJ1-3,.,TRBV6-4,CAKRDIPSGNTIYF,TGTGCCAAGAGGGACATCCCATCTGGAAACACCATATATTTT
.,TRBJ2-1,.,TRBV7-6,CASSLKPGSSYNEQFF,TGTGCCAGCAGCTTAAAACCGGGGAGCTCCTACAATGAGCAGTTCTTC